Reported below is one T cell receptor beta chain. These data come from a study of T cell changes during pregnancy in multiple sclerosis. Trimming took off 1 base at V and 4 bases at J, with 10 bases between the two ends. The CDR3 consists of 14 residues. Germline values: CDR1 LNHNV, CDR2 YYDKDF (reference sequence). This table comes from immunoSEQ multiplex PCR, and its TCRdb copy is limited to in-frame clones, with some not included. The table includes some 76,000 clones, about 90% detected once. The sequence was obtained from a female donor with multiple sclerosis, enrolled in a pregnancy study. The input for sequencing was CD4+ T cells from peripheral blood mononuclear cells, taken after pregnancy. The chain combines TRBV15 with TRBJ1-1; D unclear. For the CDR3, the DNA is TGTGCCACCAGCAGAGTAGGCGGTGTCACTGAAGCTTTCTTT. It yields the protein CATSRVGGVTEAFF. The full variable domain, rest sourced from reference TRBV15 and TRBJ1-1, is DAMVIQNPRYQVTQFGKPVTLSCSQTLNHNVMYWYQQKSSQAPKLLFHYYDKDFNNEADTPDNFQSRRPNTSFCFLDIRSPGLGDTAMYLCATSRVGGVTEAFFGQGTRLTVV.